This T cell receptor (beta chain) is from a study of cytomegalovirus exposure and HLA in healthy donors. Regarding the study as a whole: The study found most TCR sequences rare, yet found some public TCRs in many donors. Information on immune exposure was restricted to one variable (CMV serostatus). Segments of the TCR beta V type were, in most cases, productive about 90% or about 30% of the time in an earlier analysis.

PCR employed 60 Vbeta and 13 Jbeta primers. The assay was immunoSEQ multiplex PCR, and TCRdb's table has in-frame clones only and misses some. The sample lists about 67,000 clones, 55% to 80% occurring once. This CDR3 is built from 17 residues. CDR1 and CDR2 (germline): SGHNT, YENEEA. V gave up 3 bases and J gave up 0 bases; unmatched junction bases: 8. At collection, donors were nominally healthy, but unrecorded immune exposures were probable. A note on this clone: Its antigen is unknown.

The sequenced sample was PBMCs. The V gene is TRBV11-3, the J gene TRBJ2-1, with 7 bases matching TRBD2. This receptor was taken from a woman aged 30 to 39 in good health and CMV-seronegative. The CDR3 loop reads CASSFNRGGSSYNEQFF. CDR3 bases: TGTGCCAGCAGCTTTAATCGCGGGGGAAGCTCCTACAATGAGCAGTTCTTC.